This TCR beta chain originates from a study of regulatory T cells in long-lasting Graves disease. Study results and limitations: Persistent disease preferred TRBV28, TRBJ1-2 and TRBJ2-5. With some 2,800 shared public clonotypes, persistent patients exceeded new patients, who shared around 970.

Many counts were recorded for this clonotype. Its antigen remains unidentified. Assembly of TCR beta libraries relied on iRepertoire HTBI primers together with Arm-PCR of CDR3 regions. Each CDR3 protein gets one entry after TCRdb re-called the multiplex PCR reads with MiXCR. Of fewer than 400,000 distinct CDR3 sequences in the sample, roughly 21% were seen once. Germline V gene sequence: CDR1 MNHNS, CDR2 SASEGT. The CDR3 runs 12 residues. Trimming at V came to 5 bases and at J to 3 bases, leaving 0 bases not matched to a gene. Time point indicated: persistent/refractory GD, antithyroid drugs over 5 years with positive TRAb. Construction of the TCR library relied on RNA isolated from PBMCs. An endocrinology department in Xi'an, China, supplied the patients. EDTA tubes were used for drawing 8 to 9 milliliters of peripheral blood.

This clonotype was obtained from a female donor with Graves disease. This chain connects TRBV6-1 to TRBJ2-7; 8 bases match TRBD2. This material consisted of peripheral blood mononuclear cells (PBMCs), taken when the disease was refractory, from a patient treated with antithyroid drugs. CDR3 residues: CASSRGGYEQYF. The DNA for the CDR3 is TGTGCCAGCAGTCGGGGGGGCTACGAGCAGTACTTC.